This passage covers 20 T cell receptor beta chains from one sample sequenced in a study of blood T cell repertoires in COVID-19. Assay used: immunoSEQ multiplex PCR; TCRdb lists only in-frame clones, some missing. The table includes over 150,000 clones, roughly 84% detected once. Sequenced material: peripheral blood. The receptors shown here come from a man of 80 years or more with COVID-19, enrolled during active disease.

The CDR3, as DNA: TGCGCCAGCAGTCCGACAGTGCAGAGCTCCTATAATTCACCCCTCCACTTT. Its translation is CASSPTVQSSYNSPLHF. The rearrangement joins TRBV5-1 to TRBJ1-6, with a weak D call TRBD1 (5 bases). Germline V CDR1 and CDR2: SGHRS, YFSETQ. Trimming took 5 bases from V and 0 from J, leaving 15 bases between them. The CDR3 totals 17 residues.

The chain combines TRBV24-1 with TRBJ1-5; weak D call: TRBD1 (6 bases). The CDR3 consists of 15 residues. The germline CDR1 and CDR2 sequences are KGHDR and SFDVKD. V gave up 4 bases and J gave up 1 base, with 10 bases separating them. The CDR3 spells CATSETGQSNQPQHF. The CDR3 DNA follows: TGTGCCACCAGTGAGACGGGACAAAGCAATCAGCCCCAGCATTTT.

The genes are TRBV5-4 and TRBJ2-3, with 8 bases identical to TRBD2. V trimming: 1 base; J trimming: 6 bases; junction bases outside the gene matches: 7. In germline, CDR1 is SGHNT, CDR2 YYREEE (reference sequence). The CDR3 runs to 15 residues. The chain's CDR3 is CASSLRSGGIDTQYF. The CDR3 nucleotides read TGTGCCAGCAGCTTGCGCAGCGGGGGTATCGATACGCAGTATTTT.

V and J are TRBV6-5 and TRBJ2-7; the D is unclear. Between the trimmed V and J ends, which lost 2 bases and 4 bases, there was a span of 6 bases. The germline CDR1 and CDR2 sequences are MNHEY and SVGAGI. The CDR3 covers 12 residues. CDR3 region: CASSYGQYEQYF. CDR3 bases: TGTGCCAGCAGTTACGGGCAGTACGAGCAGTACTTC.

The CDR3 DNA reads as TGCAGCGTTACTAAGGGGGCTGATGAGCAGTACTTC. This codes for CSVTKGADEQYF. The rearrangement links TRBV29-1 to TRBJ2-7; 7 bases align to TRBD1. The J segment lost 7 bases and the V segment lost 5 bases, leaving 8 bases of the junction unmatched. Germline V CDR1 and CDR2: SQVTM, ANQGSEA. This CDR3 region has 12 residues.

The chain's CDR3 is CASSPSQVNTEAFF. For the CDR3, the DNA is TGTGCCAGCAGCCCCAGTCAGGTGAACACTGAAGCTTTCTTT. V usage is TRBV3-1 (or the pseudogene TRBV3-2) and J usage is TRBJ1-1, with D unresolved. The CDR3 contains 14 residues. Trimming left V 4 bases short and J 0 bases short, with 9 bases between. From germline, CDR1 is LGHDT and CDR2 YNNKEL (reference sequence).

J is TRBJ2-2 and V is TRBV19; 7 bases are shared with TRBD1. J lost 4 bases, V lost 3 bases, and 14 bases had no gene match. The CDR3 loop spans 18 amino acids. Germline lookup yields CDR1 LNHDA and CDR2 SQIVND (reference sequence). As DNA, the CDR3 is TGTGCCAGTAGTATCCTATCTGGACAGGTTGGGGCCACCGGGGAGCTGTTTTTT. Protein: CASSILSGQVGATGELFF.

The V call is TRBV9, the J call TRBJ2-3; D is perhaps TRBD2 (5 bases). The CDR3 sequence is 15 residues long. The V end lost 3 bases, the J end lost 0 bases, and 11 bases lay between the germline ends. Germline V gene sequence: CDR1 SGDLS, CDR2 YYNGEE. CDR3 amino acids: CASSDGGRSTDTQYF. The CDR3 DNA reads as TGTGCCAGCAGCGACGGCGGGCGTAGCACAGATACGCAGTATTTT.

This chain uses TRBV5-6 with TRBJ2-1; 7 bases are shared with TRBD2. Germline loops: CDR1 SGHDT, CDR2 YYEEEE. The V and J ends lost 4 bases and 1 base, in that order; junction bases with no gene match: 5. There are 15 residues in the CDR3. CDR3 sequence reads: CASSPSGGSYNEQFF. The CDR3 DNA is TGTGCCAGCAGCCCATCGGGGGGTTCCTACAATGAGCAGTTCTTC.

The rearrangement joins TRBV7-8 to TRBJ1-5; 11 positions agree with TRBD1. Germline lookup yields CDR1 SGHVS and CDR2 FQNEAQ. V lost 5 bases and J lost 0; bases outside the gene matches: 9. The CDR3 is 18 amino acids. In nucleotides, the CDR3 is TGTGCCAGCAGCGTAGGGGACAGGGGGGTTATTAGCAATCAGCCCCAGCATTTT. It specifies CASSVGDRGVISNQPQHF.

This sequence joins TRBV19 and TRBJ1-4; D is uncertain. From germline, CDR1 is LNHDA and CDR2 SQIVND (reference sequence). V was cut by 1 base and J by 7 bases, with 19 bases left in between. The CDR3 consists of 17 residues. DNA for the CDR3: TGTGCCAGTAGTATAGGAGCTCTTCCGGGGATCGGTGAAAAACTGTTTTTT. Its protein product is CASSIGALPGIGEKLFF.

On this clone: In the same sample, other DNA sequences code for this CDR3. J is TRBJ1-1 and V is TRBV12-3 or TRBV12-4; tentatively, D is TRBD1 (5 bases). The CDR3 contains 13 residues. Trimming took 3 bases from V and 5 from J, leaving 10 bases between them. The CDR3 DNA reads TGTGCCAGCAGTTTCCAGGGAGGGACTGAAGCTTTCTTT. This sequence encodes CASSFQGGTEAFF.

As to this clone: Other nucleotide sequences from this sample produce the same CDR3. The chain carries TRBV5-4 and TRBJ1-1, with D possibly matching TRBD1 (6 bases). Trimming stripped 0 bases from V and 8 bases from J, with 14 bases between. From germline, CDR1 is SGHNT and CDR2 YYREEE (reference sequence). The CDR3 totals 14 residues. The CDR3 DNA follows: TGTGCCAGCAGCTTGGAACAGGGTTTTCGGGAAGCTTTCTTT. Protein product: CASSLEQGFREAFF.

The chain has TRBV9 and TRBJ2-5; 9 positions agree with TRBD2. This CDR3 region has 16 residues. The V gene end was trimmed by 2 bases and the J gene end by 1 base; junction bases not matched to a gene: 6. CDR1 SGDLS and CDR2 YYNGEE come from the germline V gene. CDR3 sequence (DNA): TGTGCCAGCAGCGTGGGTAGCGGGGGATTCCAAGAGACCCAGTACTTC. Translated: CASSVGSGGFQETQYF.

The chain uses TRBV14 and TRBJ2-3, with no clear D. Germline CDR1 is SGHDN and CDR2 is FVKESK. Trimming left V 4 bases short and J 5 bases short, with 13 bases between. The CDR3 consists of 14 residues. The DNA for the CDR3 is TGTGCCAGCAGCCTCCTGGGTACGGGAGATACGCAGTATTTT. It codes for CASSLLGTGDTQYF. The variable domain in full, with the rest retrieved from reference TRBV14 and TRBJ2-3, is EAGVTQFPSHSVIEKGQTVTLRCDPISGHDNLYWYRRVMGKEIKFLLHFVKESKQDESGMPNNRFLAERTGGTYSTLKVQPAELEDSGVYFCASSLLGTGDTQYFGPGTRLTVL.

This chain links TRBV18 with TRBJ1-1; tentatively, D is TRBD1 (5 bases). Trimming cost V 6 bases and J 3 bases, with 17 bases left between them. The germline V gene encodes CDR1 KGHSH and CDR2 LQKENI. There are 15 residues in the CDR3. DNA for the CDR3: TGTGCCAGCTCCGGAAGGAGCAGGGCGGACACTGAAGCTTTCTTT. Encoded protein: CASSGRSRADTEAFF.

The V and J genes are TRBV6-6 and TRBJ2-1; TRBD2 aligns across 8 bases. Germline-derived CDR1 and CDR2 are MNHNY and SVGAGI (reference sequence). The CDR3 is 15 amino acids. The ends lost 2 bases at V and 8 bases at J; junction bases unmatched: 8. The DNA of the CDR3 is TGTGCCAGCAGTTACAGAGCGGGGGTTGGGTATGAGCAGTTCTTC. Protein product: CASSYRAGVGYEQFF.

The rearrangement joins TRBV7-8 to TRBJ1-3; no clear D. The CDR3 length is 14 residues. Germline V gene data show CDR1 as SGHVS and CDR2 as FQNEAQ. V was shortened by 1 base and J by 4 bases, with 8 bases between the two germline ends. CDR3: CASSLGPRGNTIYF. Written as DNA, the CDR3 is TGTGCCAGCAGCTTAGGCCCCCGGGGAAACACCATATATTTT. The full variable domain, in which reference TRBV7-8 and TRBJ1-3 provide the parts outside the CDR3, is GAGVSQSPRYKVAKRGQDVALRCDPISGHVSLFWYQQALGQGPEFLTYFQNEAQLDKSGLPSDRFFAERPEGSVSTLKIQRTQQEDSAVYLCASSLGPRGNTIYFGEGSWLTVV.

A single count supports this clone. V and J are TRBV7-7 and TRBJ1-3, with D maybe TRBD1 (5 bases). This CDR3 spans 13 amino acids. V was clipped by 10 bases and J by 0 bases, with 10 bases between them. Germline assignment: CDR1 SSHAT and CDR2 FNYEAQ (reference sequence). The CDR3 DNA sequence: TGTGCCATTACCCAGGGCTCTGGAAACACCATATATTTT. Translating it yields CAITQGSGNTIYF.

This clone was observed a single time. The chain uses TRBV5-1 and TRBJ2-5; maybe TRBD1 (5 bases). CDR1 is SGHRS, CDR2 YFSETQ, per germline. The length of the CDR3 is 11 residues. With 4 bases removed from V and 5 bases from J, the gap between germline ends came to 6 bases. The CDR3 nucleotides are TGCGCCAGCAGCGGGGCTGAGACCCAGTACTTC. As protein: CASSGAETQYF. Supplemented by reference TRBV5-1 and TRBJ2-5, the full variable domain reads KAGVTQTPRYLIKTRGQQVTLSCSPISGHRSVSWYQQTPGQGLQFLFEYFSETQRNKGNFPGRFSGRQFSNSRSEMNVSTLELGDSALYLCASSGAETQYFGPGTRLLVL.